One sample yielded the 5 T cell receptor beta chains listed below, sequenced in a study of cytomegalovirus exposure and HLA in healthy donors (dated by TCRdb to the late 2010s). The library was produced with the immunoSEQ multiplex PCR assay. A mixture of 60 forward primers for TCR Vbeta segments and 13 reverse primers for TCR Jbeta segments was used in the multiplex PCR. TCRdb carries this immuneACCESS record with in-frame sequences only. Its versions omit some clonotypes, under half of them owing to an unresolved V gene in the studies checked, with the rest unexplained. In this sample's table one finds tens of thousands of clones. The biggest ten clones account for 1.4% to 1.5% of the sample. The specimen sequenced was PBMCs. The receptors come from a woman between 55 and 75 years old in good health and CMV-seronegative.

The rearrangement uses TRBV9 and TRBJ2-7, with 8 bases that match TRBD2. The germline CDR1 and CDR2 sequences are SGDLS and YYNGEE. Germline trimming cut 2 bases from V and 4 bases from J; bases unmatched to any gene: 8. This CDR3 has 15 residues. This chain's CDR3 is CASSVSWTSRYEQYF. In DNA form, the CDR3 reads TGTGCCAGCAGCGTCTCCTGGACTAGCAGGTACGAGCAGTACTTC.

The chain combines TRBV7-2 with TRBJ2-7; TRBD1 agrees at 11 bases. Germline V gives CDR1 SGHTA, CDR2 FQGNSA. The CDR3 is made up of 16 amino acids. V was pared by 2 bases and J by 6 bases, with 9 bases of the junction left unmatched. The CDR3 spells CASSLRAGQGAREQYF. CDR3 bases: TGTGCCAGCAGCTTAAGGGCCGGACAGGGGGCGCGCGAGCAGTACTTC. The full variable domain, completed using reference TRBV7-2 and TRBJ2-7, is GAGVSQSPSNKVTEKGKDVELRCDPISGHTALYWYRQSLGQGLEFLIYFQGNSAPDKSGLPSDRFSAERTGGSVSTLTIQRTQQEDSAVYLCASSLRAGQGAREQYFGPGTRLTVT.

The V gene is TRBV19, the J gene TRBJ2-7; 8 bases fit TRBD1. The trim removed 6 bases at V and 0 bases at J, leaving 7 bases unmatched. CDR3 length: 15 amino acids. Germline CDR1 is LNHDA and CDR2 is SQIVND (reference sequence). The CDR3 nucleotides read TGTGCCAGTAGGGACCTCACAGGGGGCTCCTACGAGCAGTACTTC. Translated: CASRDLTGGSYEQYF.

The genes are TRBV11-2 and TRBJ2-1, with 13 positions matching TRBD2. Germline V gene data show CDR1 as SGHAT and CDR2 as FQNNGV. This CDR3 region has 17 residues. Trimming cost V 5 bases and J 6 bases; bases outside gene matches: 10. The CDR3: CASSPRTSGSRRNEQFF. CDR3 coding DNA: TGTGCCAGCAGCCCCAGGACTAGCGGGAGTCGGCGCAATGAGCAGTTCTTC.

V and J are TRBV12-2 and TRBJ2-7; the D call in the table, TRBD2, was not verified against the DNA. TRBV12-2 constitutes a pseudogene. The CDR3 sequence is 13 residues long. The chain's CDR3 is CASRYGGNYEQYF. The CDR3 DNA is TGTGCAAGTCGTTACGGGGGAAACTACGAGCAGTACTTC.